Listed below are T cell receptor beta chains from one sample, sequenced in a study of T cells in localized non-small cell lung cancer. Profiling relied on immunoSEQ multiplex PCR, and the TCRdb table lists in-frame clones only, not all of them. The sample lists about 35,000 clones; almost 85% were seen once. The specimen comprised peripheral blood, sampled before any cancer treatment. The receptors shown here come from a male donor older than 55 with stage III squamous cell lung carcinoma. CDR3s include the opening cysteine and the closing phenylalanine or tryptophan. Each record gives: D gene, J gene, clone size, V gene, CDR3 DNA, CDR3 protein. D genes are given only for firm matches. Clone sizes are given selectively: once, few, many, or a class where the clone is expanded.

TRBD1,TRBJ1-6,once,TRBV6-1,TGTGCCAGCAGTGAGGGACAGGGGGTACCCCTCCACTTT,CASSEGQGVPLHF
.,TRBJ1-1,.,TRBV27,TGTGCCAGCAGTTACAAAGGGGGGAACACTGAAGCTTTCTTT,CASSYKGGNTEAFF
.,TRBJ2-5,.,TRBV27,TGTGCCAGCAGTTTGCTCAGGGGAGAGACCCAGTACTTC,CASSLLRGETQYF
TRBD1,TRBJ1-5,.,TRBV6-1,TGTGCCAGCACTGGACAGGGTGAAAGGCAGCCCCAGCATTTT,CASTGQGERQPQHF
.,TRBJ1-6,.,TRBV5-1,TGCGCCAGCAGCTTCCGGGAAGATTCACCCCTCCACTTT,CASSFREDSPLHF
.,TRBJ1-5,.,TRBV2,TGTGCCAGCAGAACGGGGGCCAGCAATCAGCCCCAGCATTTT,CASRTGASNQPQHF
.,TRBJ1-1,.,TRBV9,TGTGCCAGCAGCGTAGCGAGGGGGGGGAACACTGAAGCTTTCTTT,CASSVARGGNTEAFF
TRBD1,TRBJ2-6,.,TRBV5-1,TGCGCCAGCAGCTCAGGGACAGGGATCAGCTCTGGGGCCAACGTCCTGACTTTC,CASSSGTGISSGANVLTF
.,TRBJ1-4,.,TRBV5-1,TGCGCCAGCAGCTTCGAGGGGGGCACTAATGAAAAACTGTTTTTT,CASSFEGGTNEKLFF
.,TRBJ2-3,.,TRBV15,TGTGCCACCAGCAGAGCCTCTGGGGGGCTTTTAGATACGCAGTATTTT,CATSRASGGLLDTQYF
.,TRBJ2-1,.,TRBV6-1,TGTGCCATCTTGGGAGTTAGCTCCTACAATGAGCAGTTCTTC,CAILGVSSYNEQFF
TRBD2,TRBJ2-1,.,TRBV5-4,TGTGCAGCGTCGTCCCATCTAGCGGGAGAGAATGAGCAGTTCTTC,CAASSHLAGENEQFF
.,TRBJ2-7,once,TRBV2,TGTGCCAGCAGTGAAGGACACGGGTACGAGCAGTACTTC,CASSEGHGYEQYF
.,TRBJ2-1,.,TRBV30,TGTGCGAAAGGTAGGAGCTCCTACAATGAGCAGTTCTTC,CAKGRSSYNEQFF
.,TRBJ1-3,.,TRBV9,TGTGCCAGCAGCGTAACTGGTGGGACAACTTCTGGAAACACCATATATTTT,CASSVTGGTTSGNTIYF
.,TRBJ1-2,.,TRBV7-9,TGTGCCAGCAGCTTACAGGGGCGAGGGGGCTACACCTTC,CASSLQGRGGYTF
.,TRBJ1-5,.,TRBV19,TGTGCCAGTAGGAGCGACCCTAATAGCAATCAGCCCCAGCATTTT,CASRSDPNSNQPQHF
.,TRBJ1-2,.,TRBV5-1,TGCGCCAGCAGCTTAACCGGGACCAGGACTAACTATGGCTACACCTTC,CASSLTGTRTNYGYTF
.,TRBJ1-1,.,TRBV6-6,TGTGCCAGCAGTTCAGAGGCCCTAGCGGCTGAAGCTTTCTTT,CASSSEALAAEAFF
TRBD2,TRBJ2-1,once,TRBV9,TGTGCCAGCAGCTCGGGACTAGCGGGAGTAGGGTACAATGAGCAGTTCTTC,CASSSGLAGVGYNEQFF
.,TRBJ2-2,.,TRBV6-1,TGTGCCAGCGGGAGGACAGTGAACACCGGGGAGCTGTTTTTT,CASGRTVNTGELFF
.,TRBJ2-3,.,TRBV9,TGTGCCAGCAGCGTAGCCGGGGCCGGAGATACGCAGTATTTT,CASSVAGAGDTQYF
.,TRBJ1-5,.,TRBV7-8,TGTGCCAGCAGCTCTGGACCGAGCAATCAGCCCCAGCATTTT,CASSSGPSNQPQHF
TRBD2,TRBJ2-1,.,TRBV7-9,TGTGCCAGCGCTTTGACTAGCGGAGACTACAATGAGCAGTTCTTC,CASALTSGDYNEQFF
.,TRBJ1-4,once,TRBV25-1,TGTGCCAGCAGTACCTCCGCAGGGGCAACTAATGAAAAACTGTTTTTT,CASSTSAGATNEKLFF
.,TRBJ1-1,.,TRBV5-1,TGCGCCAGCAGCCTCGAAGGGGACGGCACTGAAGCTTTCTTT,CASSLEGDGTEAFF
TRBD1,TRBJ2-3,.,TRBV5-1,TGCGCCAGCAGATATACCGGGACAGTCAGCACAGATACGCAGTATTTT,CASRYTGTVSTDTQYF
.,TRBJ2-4,few,TRBV19,TGTGCCAGTAGTCCGGGTAACATTCAGTACTTC,CASSPGNIQYF
.,TRBJ2-3,.,TRBV5-5,TGTGCCAGCAGCTCAGGGCCAAGAGAAGATACGCAGTATTTT,CASSSGPREDTQYF
.,TRBJ2-7,.,TRBV5-4,TGTGCCAGCAGCCCTGTCCGTGGGGGCTACGAGCAGTACTTC,CASSPVRGGYEQYF
.,TRBJ2-3,.,TRBV4-2,TGTGCCAGCAGCCAAGGGGGGCGGGGAGTTGTCGCAGATACGCAGTATTTT,CASSQGGRGVVADTQYF
TRBD2,TRBJ2-1,.,TRBV27,TGTGCCAGCAAAACGATGGGGCGGGAGGGCTACAATGAGCAGTTCTTC,CASKTMGREGYNEQFF
.,TRBJ1-1,.,TRBV9,TGTGCCAGCAGCGTGGCCCCAACTGGGGCCACTGAAGCTTTCTTT,CASSVAPTGATEAFF
TRBD2,TRBJ2-2,.,TRBV5-4,TGTGCCAGCAGCTTGTTTCTAGCGGCGAACACCGGGGAGCTGTTTTTT,CASSLFLAANTGELFF
.,TRBJ1-5,.,TRBV2,TGTGCCAGCTTCGGAGGGGCCAATCAGCCCCAGCATTTT,CASFGGANQPQHF
TRBD2,TRBJ2-7,once,TRBV27,TGTGCCAGCAGTTCCGGTGGGACTAGCGGAGCCGCCTACGAGCAGTACTTC,CASSSGGTSGAAYEQYF
.,TRBJ2-5,.,TRBV11-2,TGTGCCAGCAGCTTTTTCGGGGAGACCCAGTACTTC,CASSFFGETQYF
TRBD2,TRBJ2-1,few,TRBV30,TGTGCCTGGACGGGACTAGCCGATAATGAGCAGTTCTTC,CAWTGLADNEQFF
.,TRBJ2-4,.,TRBV6-1,TGTGCCAGCGGGGCCGGATTAGCCAAAAACATTCAGTACTTC,CASGAGLAKNIQYF
TRBD2,TRBJ2-5,few,TRBV2,TGTGCCAGCAAGTTGCTAGCGGAGCCGGGGGAGACCCAGTACTTC,CASKLLAEPGETQYF
TRBD1,TRBJ1-5,.,TRBV11-2,TGTGCCAGCAGCTTGACAGGGGGCAATCAGCCCCAGCATTTT,CASSLTGGNQPQHF
.,TRBJ2-1,.,TRBV5-6,TGTGCCAGCAGCTTTCAGGGTCCTGGCGGCGAGCAGTTCTTC,CASSFQGPGGEQFF
TRBD1,TRBJ1-1,.,TRBV10-1,TGCGCCAGCAGCAAGACAGGGACCCCTGAAGCTTTCTTT,CASSKTGTPEAFF
.,TRBJ2-1,.,TRBV13,TGTGCCAGCAGCTTAGGGTCCAATGAGCAGTTCTTC,CASSLGSNEQFF
.,TRBJ2-7,.,TRBV6-6,TGTGCCAGCAGTTACCACGTGGAAGCCTACGAGCAGTACTTC,CASSYHVEAYEQYF